This T cell receptor (beta chain) stems from a study of identical twins. This clonotype was found many times. Every sampled donor was Caucasian and healthy. TCRdb re-called the 5' RACE reads with MiXCR, one entry per CDR3 protein. The sample contains 250,000 or so distinct CDR3 sequences, about 7.3% of which appear only once. Germline values: CDR1 SQVTM, CDR2 ANQGSEA. There are 14 residues in the CDR3. V lost 3 bases and J 0 bases, leaving 9 bases between the germline ends. Another study also made use of these data, one on yellow fever vaccine responses in identical twins.

This clonotype was obtained from a young woman in good health. The sequenced material came from memory (CD45RO+) T cells sorted from blood. The gene calls are TRBV29-1 and TRBJ2-1; possibly TRBD1 for D (6 bases). The chain's CDR3 is CSVERGGSYNEQFF. The CDR3 DNA is TGCAGCGTTGAGAGAGGGGGCTCCTACAATGAGCAGTTCTTC.